The 15 T cell receptor beta chains listed next were all sequenced from one sample in a study of yellow fever vaccine responses in identical twins. TCRdb processed the RT-PCR reads anew with MiXCR; each CDR3 protein has one entry. The table lists 25,000 or so distinct CDR3 sequences, 60% to 80% of them singletons. Sequenced here: T cells from blood (PBMCs), unsorted or a sorted subset (not recorded which), sampled before or after yellow fever vaccination (not recorded which). These receptors were taken from a woman under 30 who received the yellow fever vaccine.

V and J are TRBV20-1 and TRBJ2-3; D remains unclear. The CDR3 extends over 12 amino acids. V gave up 0 bases and J gave up 9 bases, with 10 bases separating them. Per the germline V gene, CDR1 is DFQATT and CDR2 is SNEGSKA (reference sequence). CDR3 in DNA: TGCAGTGCTAGAGAGAGCCAAGGAACGCAGTATTTT. Encoded protein: CSARESQGTQYF.

This chain's CDR3 is CSARVNTEAFF. The CDR3 coding sequence is TGCAGCGCTCGAGTGAACACTGAAGCTTTCTTT. The V gene is TRBV29-1, the J gene TRBJ1-1, with unresolved D. Germline values: CDR1 SQVTM, CDR2 ANQGSEA. Trimming shortened V by 7 bases and J by 0 bases, and 6 bases separated the two germline ends. The CDR3 loop spans 11 amino acids.

The chain links TRBV7-9 to TRBJ2-7; no definite D call. The CDR3 is 15 amino acids. Germline values: CDR1 SEHNR, CDR2 FQNEAQ (reference sequence). The V end lost 0 bases, the J end lost 3 bases, and 12 bases lay between the germline ends. The CDR3 loop is CASSLATYSGYEQYF. CDR3 nucleotide sequence: TGTGCCAGCAGCTTAGCTACATACTCGGGCTACGAGCAGTACTTC.

This sequence joins TRBV12-3 or TRBV12-4 and TRBJ2-2; no reliable D call. The germline V and J ends were trimmed by 2 bases and 6 bases, with 10 bases remaining between them. The CDR3 covers 14 residues. The CDR3 bases are TGTGCCAGCAGTTTAACGGGCGTATCCGGGGAGCTGTTTTTT. This gives the protein CASSLTGVSGELFF.

This clonotype was seen a few times. The V call is TRBV10-2, the J call TRBJ1-4, with TRBD1 as a possible D gene (5 bases). CDR3 length equals 16 residues. CDR1 and CDR2 from the germline V gene are WSHSY and SAAADI. The germline V and J ends were trimmed by 6 bases and 0 bases, with 14 bases remaining between them. The CDR3 loop is CASSKELGPTNEKLFF. In DNA, the CDR3 is TGCGCCAGCAGCAAGGAGTTGGGACCAACTAATGAAAAACTGTTTTTT.

This chain connects TRBV11-3 to TRBJ2-7, with D perhaps matching TRBD2 (6 bases). V shed 7 bases and J shed 0 bases, with 13 bases lying between them. The CDR3 length is 14 residues. From germline, CDR1 is SGHNT and CDR2 YENEEA. The chain's CDR3 is CASTNSGTSYEQYF. The CDR3 DNA reads TGTGCCAGCACCAATAGCGGAACCTCCTACGAGCAGTACTTC.

The J gene is TRBJ1-5, the V gene TRBV5-1, with 12 bases that match TRBD1. Germline CDR1 SGHRS, CDR2 YFSETQ. Trimming took 7 bases from V and 6 from J; bases not matched to a gene: 5. The CDR3 is 14 residues long. The CDR3 DNA sequence: TGCGCCAGCGCACCGGGACAGGGGGCTCAGCCCCAGCATTTT. Encoded protein: CASAPGQGAQPQHF.

This chain joins TRBV12-3 or TRBV12-4 and TRBJ1-3; D unclear. The CDR3 length is 13 residues. The ends were cut back, 3 bases at V and 4 bases at J, with 7 bases in the middle. The CDR3 bases are TGTGCCAGCAGTTTTAATCCCGGAAACACCATATATTTT. Its protein product is CASSFNPGNTIYF.

This chain connects TRBV29-1 to TRBJ2-2, with D possibly matching TRBD2 (6 bases). This CDR3 is built from 15 residues. V was cut by 2 bases and J by 0 bases, with 10 bases left in between. Per germline, CDR1 SQVTM and CDR2 ANQGSEA. CDR3: CSVELLATNTGELFF. The CDR3, as DNA: TGCAGCGTTGAACTGCTAGCGACGAACACCGGGGAGCTGTTTTTT.

The rearrangement links TRBV7-9 to TRBJ1-1; D uncertain. Trimming removed 5 bases at V and 10 bases at J, with 8 bases between. The CDR3 spans 10 residues. The germline gives CDR1 SEHNR, CDR2 FQNEAQ (reference sequence). In DNA, the CDR3 is TGTGCCAGCAGCCCAAGAGGAGCTTTCTTT. This encodes CASSPRGAFF.

In its sample, this clonotype was seen once. J is TRBJ1-6 and V is TRBV12-3 or TRBV12-4; D not resolved. The CDR3 extends over 15 amino acids. Trimming pared 6 bases from V and 8 bases from J, leaving 17 bases between. The CDR3 nucleotides are TGTGCCAGCAGCCCGACGAGCAGTCGATATTCACCCCTCCACTTT. Its translation is CASSPTSSRYSPLHF.

The V call is TRBV3-1, the J call TRBJ2-1; TRBD2 matches 7 bases. Germline CDR1 is LGHDT and CDR2 is YNNKEL (reference sequence). The CDR3 is 15 amino acids. The trim removed 4 bases at V and 6 bases at J, leaving 9 bases unmatched. The CDR3 DNA sequence: TGTGCCAGCAGCCTCGGCGGGAGCGCCACCAATGAGCAGTTCTTC. As protein: CASSLGGSATNEQFF.

The CDR3 region is CASSLGLASNGELFF. The CDR3 DNA reads as TGTGCCAGCAGCCTAGGACTAGCTTCGAACGGGGAGCTGTTTTTT. The V call is TRBV7-2, the J call TRBJ2-2, with 8 bases lining up with TRBD2. CDR1 SGHTA and CDR2 FQGNSA come from the germline V gene. With V trimmed by 5 bases and J by 7 bases, 9 bases remained unmatched. The CDR3 runs to 15 residues.

The chain couples TRBV15 to TRBJ2-1; a weak D match, TRBD1 (6 bases). The CDR3 runs 15 residues. V was trimmed by 2 bases and J by 1 base, leaving 9 bases between them. CDR1 LNHNV and CDR2 YYDKDF come from the germline V gene (reference sequence). The CDR3 DNA reads as TGTGCCACCAGCAGACGACAGGAGTCCTACAATGAGCAGTTCTTC. It is translated as CATSRRQESYNEQFF.

V and J are TRBV6-1 and TRBJ1-5; weak D call: TRBD1 (5 bases). CDR3 length equals 16 residues. V shed 3 bases and J shed 8 bases, with 20 bases lying between them. Per the germline V gene, CDR1 is MNHNS and CDR2 is SASEGT. In DNA, the CDR3 is TGTGCCAGCAGTGAGGGCCTAGGACATGCCCTTGAGCCCCAGCATTTT. Amino acid sequence: CASSEGLGHALEPQHF.